The entry below describes one TCR beta chain. Its antigen remains unidentified. Per-base qualities were not stored, and no clone one base away is much larger. For sequencing of the TCRbeta CDR3 region, genomic DNA was extracted from the sorted cells. TCRbeta CDR3 regions were sequenced using the immunoSEQ Assay. TCRdb took over this immuneACCESS table, retaining in-frame rearrangements with V and J assigned. Such tables are incomplete; in checked studies, under half of the missing clones stem from an unresolved V gene, and the remainder is unexplained. Here the sample has tens of thousands of clones; roughly 93% occur a single time. The ten largest clones represent approximately 18% of the sample. The trial excluded patients who had a history of autoimmune disease or were on systemic immunosuppression. Peripheral blood for TCR sequencing was collected from all dose cohorts at baseline, on cycle 4 day 1, and on cycle 7 day 1. Samples were obtained from an open-label, multicenter, first-in-human phase I dose-escalation trial of ivuxolimab. Adults with locally advanced or metastatic melanoma, renal cell, hepatocellular, or head and neck squamous cell carcinoma were enrolled in the trial. Before TCR sequencing, CD4+ T cells and CD8+ T cells from peripheral blood were sorted into separate populations.

These data are taken from a study of OX40 agonist ivuxolimab in advanced cancers. With respect to the entire study: Ivuxolimab, which targeted the costimulatory receptor OX40 (CD134), was an agonistic, fully human IgG2 monoclonal antibody. Intravenous ivuxolimab was administered to patients every 2 weeks at six dose levels: 0.01, 0.1, 0.3, 1.5, 3 and 10 mg/kg. Of the 50 to 55 patients in dose escalation, about 20 had hepatocellular carcinoma, roughly 15 had melanoma, 9 had renal cell carcinoma and 9 had head and neck cancer. In the dose-escalation cohort, 70% to 85% of patients were male, and the mean age was roughly 60 years with a range of about 20 to 90. Patients were allowed to have had prior anti-PD-1, anti-PD-L1 or anti-CTLA-4 therapy, and around two fifths of the dose-escalation patients had been treated with checkpoint inhibitors. Three dose-escalation patients achieved partial responses, one with hepatocellular carcinoma and two with cutaneous melanoma. The purpose of peripheral TCRbeta sequencing was to test whether ivuxolimab changed TCR sequence diversity and led to clonal T-cell expansion. The monotherapy dose-escalation portion (N ≈ 52 patients) of the phase I ivuxolimab trial is reported in the paper.

The paper as a whole reports these results and caveats: Low levels of normalized T-cell clonal expansion were also seen in some patients who did not respond. In the 0.1-3.0 mg/kg groups, partial responders had among the lowest normalized peripheral clonal expansion, particularly in CD8+ T cells. Antigen specificity was not determined for the clonally expanded peripheral T cells. At doses from 0.1 to 3.0 mg/kg, clonal expansion was seen in both CD4+ and CD8+ blood T cells between baseline and week 6. After ivuxolimab, CD8+ T cells had more expanded clones than CD4+ T cells on average.

Trimming removed 0 bases from V and 4 bases from J, leaving 10 bases between the germline ends. Reading the germline V gene (reference sequence) gives CDR1 SGHNT and CDR2 YYREEE. Including cysteine and phenylalanine, the CDR3 has 14 amino acids. Only the CDR3 region is kept as DNA, spanning 42 bases read in frame from base 1. The sample was CD4+ or CD8+ T cells sorted from blood, taken in a trial of the OX40 agonist ivuxolimab. This sequence originates from an adult with an advanced solid tumor such as melanoma, head and neck, liver or kidney cancer. The chain links TRBV5-4 with TRBJ1-1; matching of 6 bases hints at TRBD1 as the D gene. The CDR3 sequence is CASSLEQGGTEAFF. The DNA is TGTGCCAGCAGCTTGGAACAGGGCGGCACTGAAGCTTTCTTT.